Shown below are 8 T cell receptor beta chains from a single sample sequenced in a study of T cells in Graves' hyperthyroidism and ophthalmopathy. TCR beta CDR3 sequences were amplified from RNA transcripts. HTBI primers were used for first-round RT-PCR of the TCR CDR3. TCRdb re-derived calls from the multiplex PCR reads in MiXCR, one entry per CDR3 protein. Among hundreds of thousands of distinct CDR3 sequences, less than 20% were seen once, and the ten largest hold about half. The sequenced material came from blood. The receptors shown here come from a man between 40 and 49 years old with Graves' ophthalmopathy.

At least ten counts were recorded for this clonotype. The chain couples TRBV6-1 to TRBJ1-5; tentative D call: TRBD1 (6 bases). Trimming stripped 6 bases from V and 0 bases from J, with 12 bases between. CDR1 MNHNS and CDR2 SASEGT come from the germline V gene. The CDR3 spans 15 residues. CDR3 region: CASSAGVVSNQPQHF. The CDR3 nucleotides read TGTGCCAGCAGCGCAGGGGTCGTTAGCAATCAGCCCCAGCATTTT.

The chain employs TRBV7-9 and TRBJ2-4; D unresolved. CDR3 length: 13 residues. Germline values: CDR1 SEHNR, CDR2 FQNEAQ (reference sequence). The ends were cut back, 5 bases at V and 5 bases at J, with 10 bases in the middle. CDR3 sequence reads: CASSPLQENIQYF. Written as DNA, the CDR3 is TGTGCCAGCAGCCCCCTCCAAGAAAACATTCAGTACTTC.

This clonotype has at least ten counts. This chain connects TRBV5-1 to TRBJ2-1; D is unclear. Germline V CDR1 and CDR2: SGHRS, YFSETQ. V was shortened by 0 bases and J by 2 bases, with 9 bases between the two germline ends. This CDR3 is 15 amino acids long. The CDR3 nucleotides read TGCGCCAGCAGCTTGGAACCCATCGCCTACAATGAGCAGTTCTTC. Its protein product is CASSLEPIAYNEQFF.

This clonotype was counted only a few times. V and J are TRBV6-1 and TRBJ2-7; 8 bases are shared with TRBD2. CDR3 size: 15 residues. Germline V gene data show CDR1 as MNHNS and CDR2 as SASEGT. V shed 2 bases and J 3 bases; nucleotides not matched to a gene: 6. The CDR3 coding sequence is TGTGCCAGCAGTGAACGGGGGGGAGCGTACTACGAGCAGTACTTC. This codes for CASSERGGAYYEQYF.

V is TRBV30 and J is TRBJ2-7, with TRBD2 identical over 8 bases. Germline lookup yields CDR1 GTSNPN and CDR2 SVGIG (reference sequence). The CDR3 length is 14 residues. V was clipped by 3 bases and J by 2 bases; unmatched bases: 6. The CDR3 bases are TGTGCCTGGAGCCTAGCGGGTCCAACCTACGAGCAGTACTTC. It specifies CAWSLAGPTYEQYF.

This clonotype appeared once. A much larger clone is a single base away; this may be a read error. This chain links TRBV6-5 with TRBJ1-1, with D unresolved. The CDR3 extends over 16 amino acids. The V gene's germline CDR1 is MNHEY and CDR2 SVGAGI. Written as DNA, the CDR3 is TGTGCCAACAGTTACTCGTGGTTAGGGATGAACACTGAAGCTTTCTTT. Protein: CANSYSWLGMNTEAFF.

This clonotype was recorded many times. The chain joins TRBV7-9 to TRBJ2-7; 7 nucleotides agree with TRBD2. Germline assignment: CDR1 SEHNR and CDR2 FQNEAQ (reference sequence). After removal of 4 bases from V and 3 bases from J, the junction contained 12 bases not matched to a gene. The CDR3 has 16 residues. The CDR3 bases are TGTGCCAGCAGCTCTCTGGTGCTAGCGGCTTTCTACGAGCAGTACTTC. This codes for CASSSLVLAAFYEQYF.

V gene TRBV19 combines with J gene TRBJ2-2; 7 bases agree with TRBD2. Trimming cost V 7 bases and J 2 bases; bases outside gene matches: 10. The CDR3 length is 16 residues. Per the germline V gene, CDR1 is LNHDA and CDR2 is SQIVND (reference sequence). The CDR3 loop is CASIKGGGPNTGELFF. The CDR3 nucleotides read TGTGCCAGTATCAAGGGCGGGGGTCCTAACACCGGGGAGCTGTTTTTT.